This passage covers 14 T cell receptor beta chains from one sample sequenced in a study of blood T cell repertoires in COVID-19. Assay: immunoSEQ multiplex PCR; the TCRdb copy retains only in-frame clones and omits some. Seen here are some 150,000 clones, roughly 88% observed once, and the top ten hold approximately 7.1%. Sequenced material: peripheral blood. These receptors were taken from a woman aged 45-60 years in a cohort sampled during active or convalescent COVID-19.

The V call is TRBV6-7, the J call TRBJ2-7, with 9 bases that match TRBD2. TRBV6-7 is identified as an open reading frame with a role that is uncertain. The CDR3 has 17 residues. Trimming at V came to 2 bases and at J to 0 bases, leaving 8 bases not matched to a gene. CDR3 loop: CASSYAKTSGSSYEQYF. CDR3 DNA: TGTGCCAGCAGTTACGCCAAGACTAGCGGCAGCTCCTACGAGCAGTACTTC.

The chain uses TRBV7-3 and TRBJ1-1; tentative D call: TRBD1 (6 bases). The CDR3 contains 15 residues. The V gene lost 4 bases and the J gene lost 0 bases, with 12 bases spanning the gap. Germline V lookup: CDR1 SGHTA, CDR2 FQGTGA. The CDR3, as DNA: TGTGCCAGCAGCTCTCTGGACAGAATGAACACTGAAGCTTTCTTT. Its protein product is CASSSLDRMNTEAFF.

This clone was seen more than once but under ten times. This chain connects TRBV18 to TRBJ1-1; D may be TRBD1 (6 bases). Germline V gene lookup returns CDR1 KGHSH and CDR2 LQKENI. The V end lost 3 bases, the J end lost 9 bases, and 17 bases lay between the germline ends. This CDR3 has 14 amino acids. The CDR3 DNA is TGTGCCAGCTCACCCAACTCGATGGACAGTCAAGCTTTCTTT. The encoded protein is CASSPNSMDSQAFF.

The chain recombines TRBV27 with TRBJ2-2; 11 positions agree with TRBD2. CDR1 is MNHEY, CDR2 SMNVEV, per germline (reference sequence). The CDR3 length is 16 residues. V lost 5 bases, J lost 10 bases, and 12 bases stayed unmatched. DNA of the CDR3: TGTGCCAGCAGTCTTAGCGGGGGGGCCTTACCGACGGAGCTGTTTTTT. Protein: CASSLSGGALPTELFF.

CDR3 loop: CNCPPRDNYGYTF. The CDR3 region has the DNA TGCAATTGCCCCCCGCGGGATAACTATGGCTACACCTTC. This chain connects TRBV29-1 to TRBJ1-2; no definite D call. The CDR3 contains 13 residues. Germline-derived CDR1 and CDR2 are SQVTM and ANQGSEA.

The genes are TRBV2 and TRBJ1-1; D is undetermined. Germline V CDR1 and CDR2: SNHLY, FYNNEI. This CDR3 region has 14 residues. The V gene lost 4 bases and the J gene lost 1 base, with 10 bases spanning the gap. This CDR3 reads CASSGAPRNTEAFF. The CDR3 DNA reads as TGTGCCAGCAGTGGGGCCCCCAGGAACACTGAAGCTTTCTTT.

The chain joins TRBV27 to TRBJ2-7; TRBD2 matches 9 bases. Trimming at V came to 6 bases and at J to 4 bases, leaving 10 bases not matched to a gene. The CDR3 runs 15 residues. CDR1 and CDR2 from the germline V gene are MNHEY and SMNVEV (reference sequence). CDR3 in DNA: TGTGCCAGCAGCCAAGAGCGGGGGGTGGGTTACGAGCAGTACTTC. It specifies CASSQERGVGYEQYF.

V and J are TRBV4-1 and TRBJ2-5; 10 bases agree with TRBD2. Looked up from germline, CDR1 is MGHRA and CDR2 is YSYEKL. V trimming: 1 base; J trimming: 5 bases; junction bases outside the gene matches: 7. The CDR3 has 16 residues. The CDR3 bases are TGCGCCAGCAGCCAAGGGAATAGCGGGGGGCAGGAGACCCAGTACTTC. Its translation is CASSQGNSGGQETQYF.

The V call is TRBV11-2, the J call TRBJ2-2, with 12 bases fitting TRBD1. Germline V CDR1 and CDR2: SGHAT, FQNNGV. The CDR3 is 16 residues long. Trimming cost V 5 bases and J 5 bases; bases outside gene matches: 6. CDR3 DNA sequence: TGTGCCAGCAGCCCCGGGACAGGGGGCAAAACCGGGGAGCTGTTTTTT. Its protein is CASSPGTGGKTGELFF.

The V call is TRBV5-1, the J call TRBJ2-1; 7 positions match TRBD1. The trim removed 3 bases at V and 8 bases at J, leaving 8 bases unmatched. The CDR3 length is 14 residues. Germline V lookup: CDR1 SGHRS, CDR2 YFSETQ. CDR3 protein: CASSSAQGQYEQFF. As DNA, the CDR3 is TGCGCCAGCAGCTCCGCACAGGGGCAATATGAGCAGTTCTTC. Looking up the rest from reference TRBV5-1 and TRBJ2-1 gives the full variable domain: KAGVTQTPRYLIKTRGQQVTLSCSPISGHRSVSWYQQTPGQGLQFLFEYFSETQRNKGNFPGRFSGRQFSNSRSEMNVSTLELGDSALYLCASSSAQGQYEQFFGPGTRLTVL.

This chain uses TRBV24-1 with TRBJ1-5; 9 nucleotides line up with TRBD1. Germline V gene sequence: CDR1 KGHDR, CDR2 SFDVKD. This CDR3 is 18 amino acids long. The ends lost 4 bases at V and 2 bases at J; junction bases unmatched: 11. CDR3 sequence: CATSDSGGGQGGNQPQHF. As DNA, the CDR3 is TGTGCCACCAGTGACTCAGGTGGGGGACAGGGAGGCAATCAGCCCCAGCATTTT.

The rearrangement links TRBV29-1 to TRBJ2-3; 7 bases agree with TRBD2. The CDR3 extends over 17 amino acids. The trim removed 3 bases at V and 1 base at J, leaving 13 bases unmatched. Germline V lookup: CDR1 SQVTM, CDR2 ANQGSEA. CDR3 nucleotide sequence: TGCAGCGTTGACAGACATTTGACTAGCTCTGGCACAGATACGCAGTATTTT. Translating it yields CSVDRHLTSSGTDTQYF.

This chain connects TRBV9 to TRBJ2-1; 7 bases are shared with TRBD2. The CDR3 length is 16 residues. V lost 2 bases and J lost 0; bases outside the gene matches: 5. CDR1 is SGDLS and CDR2 is YYNGEE in the germline V gene. CDR3 in amino acids: CASSVSGGTSYNEQFF. CDR3 in DNA: TGTGCCAGCAGCGTCTCGGGGGGTACCTCCTACAATGAGCAGTTCTTC.

The chain combines TRBV11-2 with TRBJ1-6; 8 positions match TRBD1. The CDR3 contains 16 residues. The junction had 9 bases not matched to a gene; V was cut back by 6 bases and J by 5 bases. Looked up from germline, CDR1 is SGHAT and CDR2 is FQNNGV. CDR3 amino acids: CASSPGGRGNNSPLHF. CDR3 bases: TGTGCCAGCAGTCCAGGGGGCAGGGGAAATAATTCACCCCTCCACTTT.